This passage covers 31 T cell receptor beta chains from one sample sequenced in a study of shared clonotypes between healthy human individuals. The method was immunoSEQ multiplex PCR; TCRdb's version includes in-frame clones alone and lacks a portion of them. The sample records around 610,000 clones, about 96% being singletons. Naive CD8 isolation took CD45RO-negative cells positively selected for CCR7 and excluded terminally differentiated effector memory CD45RA+ cells. Sequenced input: naive CD8+ T cells sorted from blood. The source is a woman aged 25 to 45 in good health.

This chain links TRBV6-1 with TRBJ1-2; the D gene is possibly TRBD1 (5 bases). The CDR3 runs 13 residues. The ends were cut back, 4 bases at V and 3 bases at J, with 9 bases in the middle. Germline loops: CDR1 MNHNS, CDR2 SASEGT. CDR3 sequence (DNA): TGTGCCAGCAGTGTGAAGGGGTACTATGGCTACACCTTC. This encodes CASSVKGYYGYTF.

This clone appeared a few times. The chain recombines TRBV19 with TRBJ2-3; D uncertain. This CDR3 is 14 amino acids long. V lost 5 bases to trimming and J lost 3 bases, with 12 bases between them. Germline CDR1 and CDR2: LNHDA and SQIVND (reference sequence). CDR3 sequence: CASSPALLTDTQYF. The CDR3 bases are TGTGCCAGTAGTCCGGCGTTGCTGACAGATACGCAGTATTTT.

The chain links TRBV28 to TRBJ2-5; 7 nucleotides agree with TRBD1. Germline loops: CDR1 MDHEN, CDR2 SYDVKM. Losses at the gene ends were 3 bases for V and 7 bases for J; bases not matched to a gene: 11. The length of the CDR3 is 15 residues. CDR3 nucleotide sequence: TGTGCCAGCAGTTTTAGGTGGACAGGTGCTGGGACCCAGTACTTC. Protein product: CASSFRWTGAGTQYF.

The rearrangement joins TRBV27 to TRBJ2-3; TRBD1 matches at 9 bases. CDR3 length: 16 residues. From germline, CDR1 is MNHEY and CDR2 SMNVEV (reference sequence). J was trimmed by 4 bases and V by 5 bases; bases with no gene match: 10. CDR3 nucleotide sequence: TGTGCCAGCAGTAACCAACAGGGGGCATGGGCAGATACGCAGTATTTT. This encodes CASSNQQGAWADTQYF.

The chain combines TRBV19 with TRBJ1-4; D is possibly TRBD1 (6 bases). The CDR3 is 16 residues long. Germline CDR1 reads LNHDA; CDR2 reads SQIVND (reference sequence). V was clipped by 6 bases and J by 6 bases, with 20 bases between them. The CDR3 here is CASSPPGVIFDEKLFF. CDR3 sequence (DNA): TGTGCCAGTAGCCCCCCAGGGGTAATTTTCGATGAAAAACTGTTTTTT.

The chain uses TRBV5-4 and TRBJ2-7, with 9 bases matching TRBD1. J gave up 3 bases and V 1 base, and 14 bases lay outside the gene matches. Germline loops: CDR1 SGHNT, CDR2 YYREEE (reference sequence). The CDR3 runs 18 residues. The chain's CDR3 is CASSLLPPLDRGNYEQYF. CDR3 in DNA: TGTGCCAGCAGCTTGCTTCCCCCTTTGGACAGGGGAAACTACGAGCAGTACTTC.

This rearrangement joins TRBV19 to TRBJ1-1, with a possible D match to TRBD1 (5 bases). Germline CDR1 reads LNHDA; CDR2 reads SQIVND (reference sequence). The CDR3 has 13 amino acids. V was clipped by 5 bases and J by 2 bases, with 9 bases between them. Here the CDR3 DNA reads TGTGCCAGTAGTTTGGGGACTAACACTGAAGCTTTCTTT. Residues: CASSLGTNTEAFF.

About this clone itself: One end of the junction does not line up with germline, which may come from a read error. The chain carries TRBV30 and TRBJ1-2, with a tentative D call TRBD1 (5 bases). Germline CDR1 and CDR2: GTSNPN and SVGIG (reference sequence). This CDR3 region has 15 residues. CDR3 nucleotide sequence: TGTGCCTGGGCTTCCTCGGGGGTGAGAGGGGTTGGCTACGCCTTC. Its translation: CAWASSGVRGVGYAF.

The rearrangement uses TRBV13 and TRBJ2-3; 7 bases fit TRBD1. Germline V gene lookup returns CDR1 PRHDT and CDR2 FYEKMQ (reference sequence). This CDR3 comprises 16 residues. Trimming at V came to 0 bases and at J to 2 bases, leaving 5 bases not matched to a gene. The DNA of the CDR3 is TGTGCCAGCAGCTTAGGCCTAGGGGGCTTCACAGATACGCAGTATTTT. It translates to CASSLGLGGFTDTQYF.

The genes are TRBV19 and TRBJ2-7; 11 nucleotides match TRBD2. V trimming: 5 bases; J trimming: 4 bases; junction bases outside the gene matches: 7. CDR1 and CDR2 (germline): LNHDA, SQIVND (reference sequence). This CDR3 comprises 15 residues. As DNA, the CDR3 is TGTGCCAGTAGTCCCTCTAGCGGGGGGCCATACGAGCAGTACTTC. It yields the protein CASSPSSGGPYEQYF.

This clone showed up just a few times. Other DNA sequences in this specimen translate into the identical CDR3. The CDR3 DNA is TGTGCCAGCAGCGTAGGGGGAGGCAATCAGCCCCAGCATTTT. This translates into CASSVGGGNQPQHF. V and J are TRBV9 and TRBJ1-5; no clear D. Trimming stripped 0 bases from V and 2 bases from J, with 6 bases between. Per the germline V gene, CDR1 is SGDLS and CDR2 is YYNGEE. This CDR3 spans 14 amino acids.

The J gene is TRBJ2-5, the V gene TRBV9; 13 nucleotides agree with TRBD2. The CDR3 sequence is 19 residues long. The V segment lost 4 bases and the J segment 0 bases; nucleotides outside the gene matches: 12. The germline gives CDR1 SGDLS, CDR2 YYNGEE. Here the CDR3 reads CASSLGTSGERGYQETQYF. CDR3 nucleotides: TGTGCCAGCAGCTTAGGGACTAGCGGGGAGAGGGGATACCAAGAGACCCAGTACTTC.

The rearrangement uses TRBV7-9 and TRBJ2-5; D may correspond to TRBD1 or TRBD2 (5 bases each). V was pared by 8 bases and J by 3 bases, with 16 bases between. The CDR3 has 14 residues. The V gene's germline CDR1 is SEHNR and CDR2 FQNEAQ (reference sequence). CDR3 in DNA: TGTGCCAGCCTCCTTTCAGGGACGGAAGAGACCCAGTACTTC. Translated: CASLLSGTEETQYF.

V is TRBV27 and J is TRBJ2-5; 10 bases agree with TRBD1. Judging by the DNA end, TRBJ2-7 fits better; the J call may be wrong. CDR3 length: 14 residues. CDR1 is MNHEY and CDR2 is SMNVEV in the germline V gene (reference sequence). The CDR3 here is CASSLDRGRNEQYF. The CDR3 region has the DNA TGTGCCAGCAGTTTAGACAGGGGGCGGAACGAGCAGTACTTC.

The CDR3 DNA follows: TGTGCCTGGAGCAGGGGCTTCGAGCAGTACTTC. As protein: CAWSRGFEQYF. The genes are TRBV30 and TRBJ2-7; perhaps TRBD1 as D (6 bases). Trimming removed 3 bases from V and 6 bases from J, with 9 bases in between. Germline CDR1 is GTSNPN and CDR2 is SVGIG (reference sequence). The CDR3 contains 11 residues.

V gene TRBV7-9 combines with J gene TRBJ2-3; D call uncertain. This CDR3 is built from 15 residues. Looked up from germline, CDR1 is SEHNR and CDR2 is FQNEAQ (reference sequence). With 5 bases removed from V and 0 bases from J, the gap between germline ends came to 12 bases. CDR3 protein: CASSNLRASTDTQYF. In nucleotides, the CDR3 is TGTGCCAGCAGCAACCTTCGAGCTAGCACAGATACGCAGTATTTT.

V usage is TRBV7-6 and J usage is TRBJ2-3; 8 bases match TRBD1. The CDR3 is 15 residues long. The junction had 8 bases not matched to a gene; V was cut back by 5 bases and J by 4 bases. Germline V gene data show CDR1 as SGHVS and CDR2 as FNYEAQ. The CDR3 nucleotides read TGTGCCAGCAGCCCCCGGGACAGGTACCCAGATACGCAGTATTTT. Translated, it gives CASSPRDRYPDTQYF.

This rearrangement joins TRBV27 to TRBJ2-3, with a weak D call TRBD1 (5 bases). The ends were cut back, 0 bases at V and 2 bases at J, with 12 bases in the middle. The CDR3 loop spans 16 amino acids. The germline gives CDR1 MNHEY, CDR2 SMNVEV (reference sequence). The CDR3 DNA follows: TGTGCCAGCAGTTTATCCCAGGGATCTTACACAGATACGCAGTATTTT. It specifies CASSLSQGSYTDTQYF.

The chain joins TRBV7-8 to TRBJ1-3; D is perhaps TRBD1 (5 bases). CDR1 is SGHVS, CDR2 FQNEAQ, per germline. The CDR3 runs 15 residues. V lost 4 bases and J lost 0, with 10 bases in between. The CDR3 spells CASSSGRNSGNTIYF. For the CDR3, the DNA is TGTGCCAGCAGCTCGGGACGGAACTCTGGAAACACCATATATTTT.

The rearrangement joins TRBV10-2 to TRBJ2-1; 8 bases agree with TRBD2. With V trimmed by 4 bases and J by 2 bases, 10 bases remained unmatched. This CDR3 region has 17 residues. CDR1 is WSHSY and CDR2 is SAAADI in the germline V gene. The CDR3 loop reads CASSAPPGLGTYNEQFF. CDR3 DNA: TGCGCCAGCAGTGCTCCACCGGGACTAGGGACCTACAATGAGCAGTTCTTC.

The CDR3 reads CASSLTGARTDTQYF. CDR3 nucleotides: TGTGCCAGCAGTTTAACAGGGGCGCGTACAGATACGCAGTATTTT. This chain joins TRBV28 and TRBJ2-3, with 7 positions matching TRBD1. The CDR3 loop spans 15 amino acids. The trim removed 2 bases at V and 3 bases at J, leaving 5 bases unmatched. Germline CDR1 is MDHEN and CDR2 is SYDVKM.

The genes are TRBV20-1 and TRBJ2-7, with 10 nucleotides matching TRBD1. The germline V gene has CDR1 DFQATT and CDR2 SNEGSKA (reference sequence). The V segment lost 5 bases and the J segment 7 bases; nucleotides outside the gene matches: 2. The CDR3 loop spans 11 amino acids. The CDR3 protein is CSARTGGEQYF. CDR3 DNA: TGCAGTGCTCGGACAGGGGGTGAGCAGTACTTC.

The rearrangement uses TRBV5-6 and TRBJ2-7; 10 nucleotides match TRBD2. Trimming at V came to 0 bases and at J to 10 bases, leaving 7 bases not matched to a gene. CDR1 is SGHDT, CDR2 YYEEEE, per germline. The CDR3 sequence is 14 residues long. The CDR3: CASSLGTSGSSQYF. The CDR3 bases are TGTGCCAGCAGCTTGGGGACTAGCGGCAGCAGCCAGTACTTC.

The V and J genes are TRBV4-1 and TRBJ2-7; no firm D call. CDR1 is MGHRA and CDR2 is YSYEKL in the germline V gene. Between the trimmed V and J ends, which lost 0 bases and 2 bases, there was a span of 11 bases. This CDR3 has 15 residues. Here the CDR3 reads CASSQDGVGPYEQYF. The CDR3 DNA follows: TGCGCCAGCAGCCAAGATGGGGTCGGTCCCTACGAGCAGTACTTC.

The J gene is TRBJ2-7, the V gene TRBV9; D ambiguous. The CDR3 spans 15 residues. The V gene lost 0 bases and the J gene lost 0 bases, with 10 bases spanning the gap. Germline V gene data show CDR1 as SGDLS and CDR2 as YYNGEE. As DNA, the CDR3 is TGTGCCAGCAGCGTAGGCTTCTCAAGCTCCTACGAGCAGTACTTC. Its translation is CASSVGFSSSYEQYF.

This chain links TRBV2 with TRBJ2-7, with D perhaps matching TRBD1 or TRBD2 (5 bases each). Germline V gene data show CDR1 as SNHLY and CDR2 as FYNNEI. Trimming stripped 3 bases from V and 6 bases from J, with 21 bases between. The CDR3 contains 16 residues. The CDR3 nucleotides read TGTGCCAGCAGTGATCGAGCCACAAACTCTGGGGGCGAGCAGTACTTC. Translating it yields CASSDRATNSGGEQYF.

CDR3 amino acids: CASISSYNEQFF. CDR3 bases: TGTGCCAGCATTTCGTCCTACAATGAGCAGTTCTTC. The chain recombines TRBV28 with TRBJ2-1; D gene ambiguous. The length of the CDR3 is 12 residues. V was trimmed by 7 bases and J by 1 base, leaving 5 bases between them. Per germline, CDR1 MDHEN and CDR2 SYDVKM.

V and J are TRBV13 and TRBJ1-1; D possibly corresponds to TRBD1 (6 bases). Germline V CDR1 and CDR2: PRHDT, FYEKMQ (reference sequence). V was clipped by 6 bases and J by 6 bases, with 11 bases between them. This CDR3 has 12 amino acids. CDR3 nucleotides: TGTGCCAGCAGTAGGGGGTATGCTGAAGCTTTCTTT. This encodes CASSRGYAEAFF.

This chain links TRBV28 with TRBJ2-7, with TRBD2 as a possible D gene (5 bases). The V end was cut by 5 bases, the J end by 0 bases, with 17 bases between. CDR1 and CDR2 from the germline V gene are MDHEN and SYDVKM. This CDR3 has 16 amino acids. In nucleotides, the CDR3 is TGTGCCAGCAGTGCCGTCAGCGGCGCGTACTCCTACGAGCAGTACTTC. Translation: CASSAVSGAYSYEQYF.

The chain recombines TRBV27 with TRBJ2-7; D ambiguous. Germline V lookup: CDR1 MNHEY, CDR2 SMNVEV (reference sequence). Trimming removed 3 bases at V and 4 bases at J, with 13 bases between. The CDR3 has 14 residues. The CDR3 region has the DNA TGTGCCAGCAGTTTGACGAGAAGTAAATACGAGCAGTACTTC. This codes for CASSLTRSKYEQYF.

V gene TRBV11-2 combines with J gene TRBJ2-7; D is ambiguous. This CDR3 contains 12 residues. V lost 8 bases, J lost 5 bases, and 13 bases lay in between. Germline loops: CDR1 SGHAT, CDR2 FQNNGV. The CDR3 region has the DNA TGTGCCAGCGGACCAAGGCATAACGAGCAGTACTTC. This sequence encodes CASGPRHNEQYF.